Below, one TCR beta chain is given with its context. The antigen is unknown. The data originate from a study of cytomegalovirus exposure and HLA in healthy donors. Overall study results and limits: Among the CMV-associated chains, a few were confirmed in vitro as specific for CMV antigens.

The germline gives CDR1 SGHNT, CDR2 YYREEE (reference sequence). This CDR3 has 15 residues. The PCR had 60 Vbeta and 13 Jbeta primers. TCRdb's copy holds only in-frame clones and misses some; the assay was immunoSEQ multiplex PCR. The sample has 110,000 to 150,000 clones, more than 60% seen once. The genes are TRBV5-4 and TRBJ2-5, with no clear D. The DNA end lines up better with TRBJ2-7; the J call may be wrong. Sequencing was carried out using PBMCs. This receptor was obtained from a man between 40 and 49 years old in good health and CMV-seronegative. The CDR3 coding sequence is TGTGCCAGCAGCTTGTTTTACGGATTGGGCCACGAGCAGTACTTC. It specifies CASSLFYGLGHEQYF.